This TCR beta chain was found in a study of cytomegalovirus exposure and HLA in healthy donors. Study in general: Earlier work reported approximately 110 million unique TCR beta sequences from 180 million or so T cells.

The germline V gene has CDR1 MNHEY and CDR2 SVGAGI. Losses at the gene ends were 4 bases for V and 7 bases for J; bases not matched to a gene: 3. The CDR3 length is 14 residues. To note about this clone: Antigen unknown.

PCR involved 60 Vbeta and 13 Jbeta primers. TCRdb's copy holds only in-frame clones and misses some; the assay was immunoSEQ multiplex PCR. The sample lists roughly 130,000 clones, 60% to 85% seen once, with roughly 1% in the top ten. Study-level points and caveats: For presence/absence analyses, sequencing depth was assumed to be roughly uniform across donors. Relative to equally common others, HLA-associated TCR beta chains showed greater clonal expansion in a later analysis.

Despite likely unrecorded immune exposures, the donors were nominally healthy at the time of sampling. The chain links TRBV6-5 to TRBJ1-4, with 10 positions matching TRBD1. This TCR came from a man younger than 35 in good health and CMV-seronegative. Material: PBMCs. The CDR3 region is CASSSGTGAEKLFF. The CDR3 DNA sequence: TGTGCCAGCAGTTCCGGGACAGGGGCTGAAAAACTGTTTTTT.